The rows below give T cell receptor beta chains drawn from one sample of a study of cytomegalovirus exposure and HLA in healthy donors. Here immunoSEQ multiplex PCR was the method, and the copy in TCRdb shows in-frame clones only, minus some. The sample lists 160,000 or so clones, around 73% occurring once. Sequences were obtained from PBMCs. The receptors derive from a male donor in good health and CMV-seronegative. The CDR3 runs from the conserved cysteine through the conserved F or W. The D gene is left open where the match is weak. Clone size is not always given. Where it is, it says once, few, many or a class for expanded clones.

CDR3nt: TGTGCCAGCAGTCTCACAGGGTCCTATGGCTACACCTTC
CDR3aa: CASSLTGSYGYTF
d_gene: .
abundance: .
v_gene: TRBV27
j_gene: TRBJ1-2

CDR3nt: TGCGCCAGCAGCTTGACTAGGGACACCTACGAGCAGTACTTC
CDR3aa: CASSLTRDTYEQYF
d_gene: .
abundance: once
v_gene: TRBV5-1
j_gene: TRBJ2-7

CDR3nt: TGCGCCAGCAGCCCAGGGGACCCGGAACTTGGCTACACCTTC
CDR3aa: CASSPGDPELGYTF
d_gene: .
abundance: once
v_gene: TRBV5-1
j_gene: TRBJ1-2

CDR3nt: TGTGCCAGCAGCGTGGGGGGGGTCCATGGCTACACCTTC
CDR3aa: CASSVGGVHGYTF
d_gene: .
abundance: .
v_gene: TRBV5-5
j_gene: TRBJ1-2

CDR3nt: TGTGCTAGTGGTTTGGGACTAGGGGCGGATACGCAGTATTTT
CDR3aa: CASGLGLGADTQYF
d_gene: .
abundance: .
v_gene: TRBV12-5
j_gene: TRBJ2-3

CDR3nt: TGCGCCAGCAGCCAACCATTAGCGGGAGCCGGGGAGCTGTTTTTT
CDR3aa: CASSQPLAGAGELFF
d_gene: TRBD2
abundance: .
v_gene: TRBV4-1
j_gene: TRBJ2-2

CDR3nt: TGTGCCAGTAGTCCAGGACAGGGGAGCACTGAAGCTTTCTTT
CDR3aa: CASSPGQGSTEAFF
d_gene: TRBD1
abundance: few
v_gene: TRBV19
j_gene: TRBJ1-1

CDR3nt: TGTGCCAGCAGCCGCTCACTAGCGGGGGGTTCATACGAGCAGTACTTC
CDR3aa: CASSRSLAGGSYEQYF
d_gene: TRBD2
abundance: .
v_gene: TRBV14
j_gene: TRBJ2-7

CDR3nt: TGTGCCAGCAGCTTGTCCGGACAGGGCGGTGGCAATCAGCCCCAGCATTTT
CDR3aa: CASSLSGQGGGNQPQHF
d_gene: TRBD1
abundance: .
v_gene: TRBV5-6
j_gene: TRBJ1-5

CDR3nt: TGTGCCATCGGGGGCCCAAAATCGGAGCAGTACTTC
CDR3aa: CAIGGPKSEQYF
d_gene: .
abundance: .
v_gene: TRBV10-3
j_gene: TRBJ2-7

CDR3nt: TGTGCCAGCAGCGTACAGGGGGCAGGTCAGCCCCAGCATTTT
CDR3aa: CASSVQGAGQPQHF
d_gene: TRBD1
abundance: .
v_gene: TRBV9
j_gene: TRBJ1-5

CDR3nt: TGTGCCAGCAGCTTATCGGGGGGGGAAGGTAAAGCTTTCTTT
CDR3aa: CASSLSGGEGKAFF
d_gene: .
abundance: .
v_gene: TRBV7-3
j_gene: TRBJ1-1

CDR3nt: TGCGCCAGCAGCGGAGGGACAGGGAGCTATGGCTACACCTTC
CDR3aa: CASSGGTGSYGYTF
d_gene: TRBD1
abundance: .
v_gene: TRBV5-1
j_gene: TRBJ1-2

CDR3nt: TGTGCCAGCAGCCACAGGGGACTAGCGGGAGATCATGAGCAGTTCTTC
CDR3aa: CASSHRGLAGDHEQFF
d_gene: TRBD2
abundance: few
v_gene: TRBV14
j_gene: TRBJ2-1

CDR3nt: TGTGCCAGCAGCCGAAGCGGGACAGGACATGGCTACACCTTC
CDR3aa: CASSRSGTGHGYTF
d_gene: TRBD1
abundance: .
v_gene: TRBV11-1
j_gene: TRBJ1-2

CDR3nt: TGTGCCAGTAGTATGGGACTAGCGAGAGGGGATGAGCAGTTCTTC
CDR3aa: CASSMGLARGDEQFF
d_gene: TRBD2
abundance: .
v_gene: TRBV19
j_gene: TRBJ2-1

CDR3nt: TGTGCCAGCTCACCCAGACAGGCCGGCGGGGAGCTGTTTTTT
CDR3aa: CASSPRQAGGELFF
d_gene: .
abundance: .
v_gene: TRBV18
j_gene: TRBJ2-2

CDR3nt: TGTGCCAGTAGAAGAGCCGGGGAGCTGTTTTTT
CDR3aa: CASRRAGELFF
d_gene: .
abundance: .
v_gene: TRBV19
j_gene: TRBJ2-2

CDR3nt: TGTGCCAGCAGCTTCACGGGTAACTATGGCTACACCTTC
CDR3aa: CASSFTGNYGYTF
d_gene: .
abundance: .
v_gene: TRBV11-1
j_gene: TRBJ1-2

CDR3nt: TGTGCCAGCAGCTCGACAGGGATTAATTCACCCCTCCACTTT
CDR3aa: CASSSTGINSPLHF
d_gene: TRBD1
abundance: .
v_gene: TRBV11-2
j_gene: TRBJ1-6

CDR3nt: TGTGCCAGTAGTGCCGCAGGGGGACTCTATGGCTACACCTTC
CDR3aa: CASSAAGGLYGYTF
d_gene: TRBD1
abundance: .
v_gene: TRBV19
j_gene: TRBJ1-2